This TCR beta chain was sequenced in a study of blood T cell repertoires in COVID-19. Study at large: Sites across the United States, Italy and Spain contributed samples from acute and convalescent COVID-19.

The CDR3 length is 15 residues. Trimming at V came to 6 bases and at J to 2 bases, leaving 2 bases not matched to a gene. Looked up from germline, CDR1 is SNHLY and CDR2 is FYNNEI. Here immunoSEQ multiplex PCR was the method, and the copy in TCRdb shows in-frame clones only, minus some. The repertoire includes 250,000 to 350,000 clones, over 80% of them detected once, and roughly 6% sits in the top ten. Sequencing was done on a sample of peripheral blood. The chain has TRBV2 and TRBJ2-2, with 11 bases identical to TRBD1. This clonotype originated in a woman in her fifties or sixties with COVID-19, enrolled during active disease. The CDR3 nucleotides read TGTGCCAGCAGAGGACAGGGGGCAAACACCGGGGAGCTGTTTTTT. Protein sequence: CASRGQGANTGELFF.